Following are 22 T cell receptor beta chains from one sample sequenced in a study of T-cell reconstitution after alpha-beta-depleted transplantation in children. A TCRbeta library incorporating unique molecular identifiers was prepared. MiXCR, applied by TCRdb to the PCR reads, yields one record per CDR3 protein. The table lists 500,000 to 600,000 distinct CDR3 sequences, 25% to 30% of them singletons. The sample was PBMCs, taken before TCRalphabeta/CD19-depleted stem cell transplant. The receptors originated from a boy less than two years old with Wiskott-Aldrich syndrome, due to receive a stem cell transplant.

The rearrangement links TRBV29-1 to TRBJ2-6, with D possibly TRBD2 on 6 matching bases. V was cut by 1 base and J by 3 bases, with 13 bases left in between. CDR1 and CDR2 from the germline V gene are SQVTM and ANQGSEA. CDR3 length equals 16 residues. The CDR3 DNA sequence: TGCAGCGTTGAAGGGCCCCAGGGAGGTGGGGCCAACGTCCTGACTTTC. Encoded protein: CSVEGPQGGGANVLTF. The full variable domain, with the rest looked up from reference TRBV29-1 and TRBJ2-6, is SAVISQKPSRDICQRGTSLTIQCQVDSQVTMMFWYRQQPGQSLTLIATANQGSEATYESGFVIDKFPISRPNLTFSTLTVSNMSPEDSSIYLCSVEGPQGGGANVLTFGAGSRLTVL.

This clonotype was seen a few times. The genes are TRBV3-1 and TRBJ1-1; D not certain. This CDR3 has 13 residues. V lost 1 base and J lost 6, with 9 bases in between. The germline gives CDR1 LGHDT, CDR2 YNNKEL (reference sequence). In nucleotides, the CDR3 is TGTGCCAGCAGCCAAGGACCATGGGCTGAAGCTTTCTTT. This translates into CASSQGPWAEAFF.

This rearrangement joins TRBV25-1 to TRBJ2-1; D could derive from TRBD1 or TRBD2 (5 bases each). V lost 1 base to trimming and J lost 4 bases, with 14 bases between them. This CDR3 is built from 16 residues. Germline V gene data show CDR1 as MGHDK and CDR2 as SYGVNS. CDR3: CASSELGEQGYNEQFF. For the CDR3, the DNA is TGTGCCAGCAGTGAATTGGGGGAACAAGGGTACAATGAGCAGTTCTTC.

Regarding this clonotype: The junction departs from the called germline gene at one end, perhaps through a read error. The chain employs TRBV12-3 or TRBV12-4 and TRBJ2-6; weak D call: TRBD2 (5 bases). This CDR3 comprises 18 residues. The CDR3 here is CTSSLRSKDSSGANVLTF. The CDR3 DNA reads as TGTACCAGCAGTTTGCGGAGCAAGGACTCATCTGGGGCCAACGTCCTGACTTTC.

This chain uses TRBV12-3 or TRBV12-4 with TRBJ2-1; 12 nucleotides line up with TRBD2. The CDR3 totals 18 residues. The trim removed 2 bases at V and 8 bases at J, leaving 13 bases unmatched. CDR3 sequence reads: CASSLFVTSGSSVHEQFF. The CDR3 DNA reads as TGTGCCAGCAGTTTATTCGTGACTAGCGGGAGTTCCGTTCATGAGCAGTTCTTC.

This clonotype was seen a few times. The chain has TRBV7-8 and TRBJ2-5, with 16 bases matching TRBD2. Germline V gene sequence: CDR1 SGHVS, CDR2 FQNEAQ. V lost 5 bases to trimming and J lost 7 bases; unmatched junction nucleotides: 10. This CDR3 region has 17 residues. The chain's CDR3 is CASSPNLGTSGRGTQYF. In DNA, the CDR3 is TGTGCCAGCAGCCCAAACCTTGGGACTAGCGGGAGGGGGACCCAGTACTTC.

This CDR3 is CATNRPSSYNEQFF. DNA for the CDR3: TGCGCCACAAACCGGCCAAGCTCCTACAATGAGCAGTTCTTC. The chain combines TRBV5-1 with TRBJ2-1; D is undetermined. Trimming pared 9 bases from V and 0 bases from J, leaving 13 bases between. From germline, CDR1 is SGHRS and CDR2 YFSETQ. CDR3 size: 14 residues.

The CDR3: CASSPGTSNYNEQFF. DNA for the CDR3: TGTGCCAGCAGCCCAGGGACTAGCAACTACAATGAGCAGTTCTTC. The chain employs TRBV7-7 and TRBJ2-1; 9 bases align to TRBD2. The CDR3 is 15 amino acids. The germline V gene has CDR1 SSHAT and CDR2 FNYEAQ (reference sequence). With 5 bases clipped from V and 3 bases from J, the junction kept 5 bases outside the gene matches.

This clonotype was counted between two and nine times. J is TRBJ2-1 and V is TRBV7-3, with TRBD1 matching 10 bases. Unmatched junction bases numbered 5, after V lost 8 bases and J lost 7 bases. The CDR3 runs 13 residues. Germline CDR1 is SGHTA and CDR2 is FQGTGA. The CDR3 nucleotides read TGTGCCAGCGGGACAGGGGTGGATAATGAGCAGTTCTTC. This sequence encodes CASGTGVDNEQFF.

The V call is TRBV9, the J call TRBJ2-1, with TRBD2 matching over 7 bases. This CDR3 is 16 amino acids long. The V and J ends lost 0 bases and 4 bases, in that order; junction bases with no gene match: 7. The V gene's germline CDR1 is SGDLS and CDR2 YYNGEE. The DNA of the CDR3 is TGTGCCAGCAGCGTAGGGGCTAGCGGACTTTACAATGAGCAGTTCTTC. Encoded protein: CASSVGASGLYNEQFF.

This clonotype has a handful of counts. At one end, the junction sequence differs from germline, possibly due to a read error. The rearrangement links TRBV5-1 to TRBJ2-3; weak D call: TRBD1 (6 bases). The CDR3 has 13 amino acids. Per the germline V gene, CDR1 is SGHRS and CDR2 is YFSETQ. The CDR3 region has the DNA TGCGTCAGCCGACAGGAGTTGGAAGATACGCAGTATTTT. Translating it yields CVSRQELEDTQYF.

The J gene is TRBJ1-6, the V gene TRBV12-3 or TRBV12-4; the match to TRBD1 covers 7 bases. This CDR3 has 12 amino acids. V gave up 4 bases and J gave up 10 bases; unmatched junction bases: 1. Here the CDR3 reads CASSYRGSPLHF. The CDR3 DNA follows: TGTGCCAGCAGTTACAGGGGATCACCCCTCCACTTT.

V gene TRBV28 combines with J gene TRBJ2-7; 12 bases are a match to TRBD2. The CDR3 contains 16 residues. Germline CDR1 and CDR2: MDHEN and SYDVKM. With 2 bases clipped from V and 3 bases from J, the junction kept 5 bases outside the gene matches. The CDR3 DNA is TGTGCCAGCAGTTTAGGCCTAGCGGGAGGGCGCTACGAGCAGTACTTC. Protein: CASSLGLAGGRYEQYF.

Many counts were recorded for this clonotype. The gene calls are TRBV12-3 or TRBV12-4 and TRBJ1-5; D might be TRBD1 (6 bases). This CDR3 has 15 amino acids. V dropped 7 bases and J dropped 2 bases, with 15 bases sitting between them. This CDR3 reads CASKYEGVGNQPQHF. CDR3 coding DNA: TGTGCCAGCAAGTACGAGGGGGTGGGCAATCAGCCCCAGCATTTT.

The gene calls are TRBV5-1 and TRBJ2-2; no reliable D call. Germline V gene sequence: CDR1 SGHRS, CDR2 YFSETQ. The CDR3 has 14 residues. V shed 3 bases and J shed 3 bases, with 9 bases lying between them. DNA for the CDR3: TGCGCCAGCAGCTCCCGATCTTACACCGGGGAGCTGTTTTTT. Its translation: CASSSRSYTGELFF.

This clonotype was counted a few times. The chain employs TRBV5-6 and TRBJ2-5; D uncertain. The CDR3 length is 14 residues. The ends were cut back, 0 bases at V and 4 bases at J, with 10 bases in the middle. Per germline, CDR1 SGHDT and CDR2 YYEEEE. CDR3 DNA: TGTGCCAGCAGCTTGGCAGCACCCGGAGAGACCCAGTACTTC. Amino acids: CASSLAAPGETQYF. The whole variable domain, remainder taken from reference TRBV5-6 and TRBJ2-5, is DAGVTQSPTHLIKTRGQQVTLRCSPKSGHDTVSWYQQALGQGPQFIFQYYEEEERQRGNFPDRFSGHQFPNYSSELNVNALLLGDSALYLCASSLAAPGETQYFGPGTRLLVL.

The J gene is TRBJ1-1, the V gene TRBV5-1, with D perhaps matching TRBD1 (5 bases). Deletions cut 4 bases from V and 10 bases from J, with 20 bases between. The germline CDR1 and CDR2 sequences are SGHRS and YFSETQ. The CDR3 consists of 14 residues. In DNA form, the CDR3 reads TGCGCCAGCAGCCCCGGACAAGCAGCTTCTGGAGCTTTCTTT. Protein sequence: CASSPGQAASGAFF.

The V call is TRBV24-1, the J call TRBJ2-3; the D gene is possibly TRBD2 (5 bases). Germline CDR1 KGHDR, CDR2 SFDVKD. V was trimmed by 3 bases and J by 2 bases, leaving 8 bases between them. This CDR3 region has 14 residues. The CDR3 bases are TGTGCCACCAGTGATCCGCGGGCCACAGATACGCAGTATTTT. This translates into CATSDPRATDTQYF.

The sample holds a few counts of this clonotype. The chain recombines TRBV5-5 with TRBJ2-1, with D hard to call. The CDR3 runs to 15 residues. Deletions cut 4 bases from V and 1 base from J, with 12 bases between. Germline assignment: CDR1 SGHKS and CDR2 YYEKEE (reference sequence). The chain's CDR3 is CASSPVGLSYNEQFF. For the CDR3, the DNA is TGTGCCAGCAGCCCCGTGGGGTTGTCCTACAATGAGCAGTTCTTC.

The chain joins TRBV18 to TRBJ2-1; the match to TRBD2 covers 8 bases. With V trimmed by 2 bases and J by 9 bases, 12 bases remained unmatched. The CDR3 has 16 amino acids. Germline V gene sequence: CDR1 KGHSH, CDR2 LQKENI. The CDR3 spells CASSPSSPGGAREQFF. The CDR3 coding sequence is TGTGCCAGCTCACCATCCTCGCCGGGAGGGGCTCGTGAGCAGTTCTTC.

The CDR3 DNA follows: TGCGCCAGCAGCTTGTACCACGCTAGCGGGAGGGCCTACGAGCAGTACTTC. Its protein product is CASSLYHASGRAYEQYF. This chain connects TRBV5-1 to TRBJ2-7; 12 nucleotides align to TRBD2. This CDR3 has 17 residues. Germline V gene data show CDR1 as SGHRS and CDR2 as YFSETQ. V trimming: 1 base; J trimming: 2 bases; junction bases outside the gene matches: 7. Looking up the rest from reference TRBV5-1 and TRBJ2-7 gives the full variable domain: KAGVTQTPRYLIKTRGQQVTLSCSPISGHRSVSWYQQTPGQGLQFLFEYFSETQRNKGNFPGRFSGRQFSNSRSEMNVSTLELGDSALYLCASSLYHASGRAYEQYFGPGTRLTVT.

Only a few counts were recorded for this clonotype. The chain uses TRBV20-1 and TRBJ2-1; D ambiguous. CDR3 length: 11 residues. The V gene's germline CDR1 is DFQATT and CDR2 SNEGSKA (reference sequence). V shed 0 bases and J shed 7 bases, with 4 bases lying between them. As DNA, the CDR3 is TGCAGTGCTAGAGATCGGAATGAGCAGTTCTTC. Residues: CSARDRNEQFF.